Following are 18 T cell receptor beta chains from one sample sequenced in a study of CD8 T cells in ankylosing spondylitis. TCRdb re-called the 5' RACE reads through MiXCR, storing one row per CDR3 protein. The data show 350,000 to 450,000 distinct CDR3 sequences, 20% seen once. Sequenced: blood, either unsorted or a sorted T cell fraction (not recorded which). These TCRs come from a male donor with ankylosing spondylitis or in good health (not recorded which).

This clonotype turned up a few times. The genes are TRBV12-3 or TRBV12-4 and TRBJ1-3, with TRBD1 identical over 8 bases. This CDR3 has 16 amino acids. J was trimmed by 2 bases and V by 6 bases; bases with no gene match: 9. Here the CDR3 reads CASRENTGGAGNTIYF. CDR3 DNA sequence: TGTGCCAGCAGAGAAAATACAGGGGGAGCTGGAAACACCATATATTTT.

CDR3 residues: CASSGEGGQGTDTQYF. CDR3 nucleotides: TGTGCCAGCAGCGGAGAGGGCGGACAGGGCACAGATACGCAGTATTTT. This sequence joins TRBV9 and TRBJ2-3; TRBD1 aligns across 7 bases. V trimming: 3 bases; J trimming: 1 base; junction bases outside the gene matches: 8. This CDR3 has 16 amino acids. Germline loops: CDR1 SGDLS, CDR2 YYNGEE.

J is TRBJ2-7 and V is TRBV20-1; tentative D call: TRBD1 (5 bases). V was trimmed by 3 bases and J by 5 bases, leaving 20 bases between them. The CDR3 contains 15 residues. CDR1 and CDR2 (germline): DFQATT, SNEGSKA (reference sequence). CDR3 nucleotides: TGCAGTGCTAGCGACCGTGACAGCTTCGACGACGAGCAGTACTTC. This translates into CSASDRDSFDDEQYF.

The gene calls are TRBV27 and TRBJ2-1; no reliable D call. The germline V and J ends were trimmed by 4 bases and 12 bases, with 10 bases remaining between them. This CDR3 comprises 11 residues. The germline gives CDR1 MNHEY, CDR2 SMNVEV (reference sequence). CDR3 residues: CASSSGVGQFF. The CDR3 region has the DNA TGTGCCAGCAGTTCAGGTGTGGGGCAGTTCTTC.

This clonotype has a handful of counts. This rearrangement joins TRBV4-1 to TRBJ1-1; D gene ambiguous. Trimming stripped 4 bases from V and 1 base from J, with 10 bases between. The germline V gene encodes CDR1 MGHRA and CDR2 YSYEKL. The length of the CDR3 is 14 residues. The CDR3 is CASSRNSENTEAFF. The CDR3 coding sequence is TGCGCCAGCAGCCGGAACAGCGAGAACACTGAAGCTTTCTTT.

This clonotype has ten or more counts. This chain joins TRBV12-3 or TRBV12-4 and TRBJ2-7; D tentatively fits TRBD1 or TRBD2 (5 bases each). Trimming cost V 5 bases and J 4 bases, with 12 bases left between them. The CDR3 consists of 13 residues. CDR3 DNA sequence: TGTGCCAGCAGTCCATTGGGGGATTACGAGCAGTACTTC. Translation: CASSPLGDYEQYF.

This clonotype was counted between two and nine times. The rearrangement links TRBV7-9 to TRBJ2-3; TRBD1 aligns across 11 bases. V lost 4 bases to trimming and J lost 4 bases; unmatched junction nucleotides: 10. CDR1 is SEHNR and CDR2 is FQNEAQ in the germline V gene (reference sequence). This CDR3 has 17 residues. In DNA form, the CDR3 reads TGTGCCAGCAGCTCGCACCTGGGACAGGGGGATGCAGATACGCAGTATTTT. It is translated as CASSSHLGQGDADTQYF. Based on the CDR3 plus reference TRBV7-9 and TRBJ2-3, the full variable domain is DTGVSQNPRHKITKRGQNVTFRCDPISEHNRLYWYRQTLGQGPEFLTYFQNEAQLEKSRLLSDRFSAERPKGSFSTLEIQRTEQGDSAMYLCASSSHLGQGDADTQYFGPGTRLTVL.

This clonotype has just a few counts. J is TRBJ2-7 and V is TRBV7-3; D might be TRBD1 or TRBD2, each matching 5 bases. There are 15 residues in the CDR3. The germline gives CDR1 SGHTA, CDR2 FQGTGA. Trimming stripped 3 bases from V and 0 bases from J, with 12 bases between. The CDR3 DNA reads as TGTGCCAGCAGCTTTTATGGGGGTCCCTCCTACGAGCAGTACTTC. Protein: CASSFYGGPSYEQYF. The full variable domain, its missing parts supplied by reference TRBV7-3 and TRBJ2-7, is GAGVSQTPSNKVTEKGKYVELRCDPISGHTALYWYRQSLGQGPEFLIYFQGTGAADDSGLPNDRFFAVRPEGSVSTLKIQRTERGDSAVYLCASSFYGGPSYEQYFGPGTRLTVT.

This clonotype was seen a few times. The CDR3: CASGYQGSPAEQYF. In DNA, the CDR3 is TGTGCCAGCGGCTACCAGGGCTCCCCAGCAGAGCAGTACTTC. This chain links TRBV6-5 with TRBJ2-7; tentatively, D is TRBD1 (5 bases). Germline V gene sequence: CDR1 MNHEY, CDR2 SVGAGI. V shed 8 bases and J shed 7 bases, with 21 bases lying between them. The CDR3 is 14 residues long.

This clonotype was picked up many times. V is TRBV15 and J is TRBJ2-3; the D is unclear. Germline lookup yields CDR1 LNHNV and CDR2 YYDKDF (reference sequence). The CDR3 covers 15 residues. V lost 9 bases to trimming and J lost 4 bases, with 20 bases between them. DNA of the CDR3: TGTGCCACTACCTTGTGGCCCAACTCCCCAGATACGCAGTATTTT. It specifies CATTLWPNSPDTQYF.

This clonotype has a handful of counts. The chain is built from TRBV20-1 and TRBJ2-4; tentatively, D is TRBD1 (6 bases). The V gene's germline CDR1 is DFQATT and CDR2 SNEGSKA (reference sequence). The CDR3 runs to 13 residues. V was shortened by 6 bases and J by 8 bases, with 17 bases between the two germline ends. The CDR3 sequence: CSASDRRRDIQYF. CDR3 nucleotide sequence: TGCAGTGCCTCTGACAGGCGAAGGGACATTCAGTACTTC.

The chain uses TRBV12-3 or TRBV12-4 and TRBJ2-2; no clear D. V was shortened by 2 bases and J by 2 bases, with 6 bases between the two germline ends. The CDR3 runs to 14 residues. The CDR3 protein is CASSLMENTGELFF. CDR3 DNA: TGTGCCAGCAGTTTAATGGAAAACACCGGGGAGCTGTTTTTT.

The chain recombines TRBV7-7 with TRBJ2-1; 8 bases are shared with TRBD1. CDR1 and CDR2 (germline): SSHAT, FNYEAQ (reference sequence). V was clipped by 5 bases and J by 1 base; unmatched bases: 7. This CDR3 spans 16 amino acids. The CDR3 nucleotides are TGTGCCAGCAGCCCAGGGGACAGGAGATCCTACAATGAGCAGTTCTTC. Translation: CASSPGDRRSYNEQFF. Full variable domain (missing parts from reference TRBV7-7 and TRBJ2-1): GAGVSQSPRYKVTKRGQDVTLRCDPISSHATLYWYQQALGQGPEFLTYFNYEAQPDKSGLPSDRFSAERPEGSISTLTIQRTEQRDSAMYRCASSPGDRRSYNEQFFGPGTRLTVL.

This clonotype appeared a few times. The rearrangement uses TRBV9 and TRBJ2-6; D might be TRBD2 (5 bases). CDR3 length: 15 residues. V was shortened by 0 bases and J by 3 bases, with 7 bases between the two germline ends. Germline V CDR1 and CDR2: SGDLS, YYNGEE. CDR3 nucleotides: TGTGCCAGCAGCGTAGTCGGGAATGGGGCCAACGTCCTGACTTTC. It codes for CASSVVGNGANVLTF.

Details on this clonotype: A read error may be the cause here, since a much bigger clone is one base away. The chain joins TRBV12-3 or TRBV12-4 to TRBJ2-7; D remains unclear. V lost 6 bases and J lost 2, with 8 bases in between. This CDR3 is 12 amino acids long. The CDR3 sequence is CASRDGTYEQYF. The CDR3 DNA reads TGTGCCAGCAGAGACGGCACCTACGAGCAGTACTTC.

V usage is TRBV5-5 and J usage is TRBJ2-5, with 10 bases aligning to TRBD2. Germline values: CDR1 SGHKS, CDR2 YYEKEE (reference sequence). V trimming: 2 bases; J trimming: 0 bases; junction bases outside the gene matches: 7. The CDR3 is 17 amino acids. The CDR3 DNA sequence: TGTGCCAGCAGCTTACTAGCGGGGAGGGAGTACCAAGAGACCCAGTACTTC. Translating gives CASSLLAGREYQETQYF.

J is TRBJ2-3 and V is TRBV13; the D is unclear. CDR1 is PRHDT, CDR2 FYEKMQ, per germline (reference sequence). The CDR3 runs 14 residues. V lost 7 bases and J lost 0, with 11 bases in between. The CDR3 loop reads CASTTTPSTDTQYF. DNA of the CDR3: TGTGCCAGCACCACGACCCCCAGCACAGATACGCAGTATTTT. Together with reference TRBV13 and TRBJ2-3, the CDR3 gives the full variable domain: AAGVIQSPRHLIKEKRETATLKCYPIPRHDTVYWYQQGPGQDPQFLISFYEKMQSDKGSIPDRFSAQQFSDYHSELNMSSLELGDSALYFCASTTTPSTDTQYFGPGTRLTVL.

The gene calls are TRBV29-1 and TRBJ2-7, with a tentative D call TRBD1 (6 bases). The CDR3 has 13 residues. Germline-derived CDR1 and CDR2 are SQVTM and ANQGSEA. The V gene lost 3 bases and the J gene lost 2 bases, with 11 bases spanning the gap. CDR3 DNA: TGCAGCGTTGAGACAGGAATCCCCTACGAGCAGTACTTC. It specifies CSVETGIPYEQYF.